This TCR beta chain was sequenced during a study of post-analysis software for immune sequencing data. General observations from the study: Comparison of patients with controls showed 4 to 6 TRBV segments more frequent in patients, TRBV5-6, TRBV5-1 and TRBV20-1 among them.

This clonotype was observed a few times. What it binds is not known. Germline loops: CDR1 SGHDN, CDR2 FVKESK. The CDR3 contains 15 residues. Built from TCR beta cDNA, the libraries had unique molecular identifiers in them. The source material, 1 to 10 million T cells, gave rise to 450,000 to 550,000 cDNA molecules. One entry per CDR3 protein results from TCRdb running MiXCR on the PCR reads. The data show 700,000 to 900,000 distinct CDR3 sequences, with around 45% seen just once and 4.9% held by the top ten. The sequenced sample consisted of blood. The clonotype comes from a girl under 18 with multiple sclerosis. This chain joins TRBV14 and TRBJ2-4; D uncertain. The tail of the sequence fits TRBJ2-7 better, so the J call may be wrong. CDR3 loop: CASSQTASAFYEQYF. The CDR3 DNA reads TGTGCCAGCAGCCAAACAGCGTCCGCGTTCTACGAGCAGTACTTC.